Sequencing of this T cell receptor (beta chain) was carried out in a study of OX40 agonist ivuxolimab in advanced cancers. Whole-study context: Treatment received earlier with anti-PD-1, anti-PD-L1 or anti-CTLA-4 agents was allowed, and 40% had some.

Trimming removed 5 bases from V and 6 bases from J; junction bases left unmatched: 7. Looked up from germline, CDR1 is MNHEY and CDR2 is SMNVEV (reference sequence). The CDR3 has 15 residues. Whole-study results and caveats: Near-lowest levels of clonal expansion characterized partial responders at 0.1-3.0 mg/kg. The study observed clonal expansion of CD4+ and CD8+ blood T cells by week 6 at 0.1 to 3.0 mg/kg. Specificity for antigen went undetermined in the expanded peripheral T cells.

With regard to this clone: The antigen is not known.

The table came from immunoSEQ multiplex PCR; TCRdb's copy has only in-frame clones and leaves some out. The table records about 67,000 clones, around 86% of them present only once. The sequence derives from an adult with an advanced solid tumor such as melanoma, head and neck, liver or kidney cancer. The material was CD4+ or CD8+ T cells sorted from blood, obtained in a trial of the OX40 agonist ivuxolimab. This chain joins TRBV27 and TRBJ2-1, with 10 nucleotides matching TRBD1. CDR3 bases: TGTGCCAGCAGTCCTCCGGGACAGGGGTTCAATGAGCAGTTCTTC. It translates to CASSPPGQGFNEQFF.